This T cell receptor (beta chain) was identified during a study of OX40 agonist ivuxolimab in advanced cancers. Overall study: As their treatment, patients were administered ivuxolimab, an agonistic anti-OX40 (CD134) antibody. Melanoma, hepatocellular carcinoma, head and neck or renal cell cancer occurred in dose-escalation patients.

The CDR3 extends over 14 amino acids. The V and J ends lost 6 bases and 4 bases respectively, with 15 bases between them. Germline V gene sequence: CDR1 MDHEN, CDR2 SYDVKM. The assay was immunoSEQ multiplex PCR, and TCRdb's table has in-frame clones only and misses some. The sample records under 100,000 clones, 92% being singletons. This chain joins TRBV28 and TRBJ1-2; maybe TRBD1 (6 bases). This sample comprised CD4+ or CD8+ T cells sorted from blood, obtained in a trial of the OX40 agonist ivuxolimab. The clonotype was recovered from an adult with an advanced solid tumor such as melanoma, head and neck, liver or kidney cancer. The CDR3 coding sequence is TGTGCCAGCAGATACCAGGGGAAAGGCTATGGCTACACCTTC. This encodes CASRYQGKGYGYTF.